Presented here are 18 T cell receptor beta chains from one specimen sequenced in a study of technical replicates of blood from several donors. Method: immunoSEQ multiplex PCR; TCRdb's copy keeps in-frame clones and lacks some. The sample carries roughly 70,000 clones, 85% to 95% recorded once. Sequenced material: T cells isolated from PBMCs. The origin of the receptors is a human donor in good health.

The J gene is TRBJ2-1, the V gene TRBV4-1; 16 bases line up with TRBD2. The CDR3 is made up of 17 amino acids. Germline lookup yields CDR1 MGHRA and CDR2 YSYEKL. After removal of 3 bases from V and 4 bases from J, the junction contained 3 bases not matched to a gene. The CDR3 DNA reads as TGCGCCAGCAGCCAGGGACTAGCGGGAGGGTTATACAATGAGCAGTTCTTC. Its protein product is CASSQGLAGGLYNEQFF.

This chain links TRBV19 with TRBJ1-6; D unclear. The CDR3 spans 14 residues. Germline-derived CDR1 and CDR2 are LNHDA and SQIVND (reference sequence). Trimming took off 1 base at V and 5 bases at J, with 6 bases between the two ends. CDR3 sequence (DNA): TGTGCCAGTAGTATAGGTCTTAATAATTCACCCCTCCACTTT. It specifies CASSIGLNNSPLHF.

V and J are TRBV9 and TRBJ1-2; D unclear. In germline, CDR1 is SGDLS, CDR2 YYNGEE. The CDR3 is 12 residues long. V lost 4 bases to trimming and J lost 8 bases, with 12 bases between them. CDR3 residues: CASSPPGGGYTF. The DNA for the CDR3 is TGTGCCAGCAGCCCCCCTGGTGGCGGCTACACCTTC. The full variable domain, completed using reference TRBV9 and TRBJ1-2, is DSGVTQTPKHLITATGQRVTLRCSPRSGDLSVYWYQQSLDQGLQFLIQYYNGEERAKGNILERFSAQQFPDLHSELNLSSLELGDSALYFCASSPPGGGYTFGSGTRLTVV.

This clone was counted a single time. V is TRBV27 and J is TRBJ1-5; tentative D call: TRBD1 (5 bases). The CDR3 is made up of 15 amino acids. Germline CDR1 and CDR2: MNHEY and SMNVEV (reference sequence). V was pared by 1 base and J by 0 bases, with 7 bases between. The CDR3 loop reads CASSLLGDSNQPQHF. The CDR3 DNA follows: TGTGCCAGCAGTTTATTAGGGGATAGCAATCAGCCCCAGCATTTT.

The V call is TRBV2, the J call TRBJ1-4, with D unresolved. The CDR3 contains 15 residues. Between the trimmed V and J ends, which lost 3 bases and 8 bases, there was a span of 16 bases. CDR1 is SNHLY, CDR2 FYNNEI, per germline. The CDR3 reads CASSDGVREGEKLFF. Written as DNA, the CDR3 is TGTGCCAGCAGTGATGGCGTCCGGGAGGGCGAAAAACTGTTTTTT.

The chain has TRBV19 and TRBJ1-1, with D hard to call. CDR1 and CDR2 (germline): LNHDA, SQIVND (reference sequence). V lost 6 bases to trimming and J lost 7 bases, with 12 bases between them. This CDR3 spans 12 amino acids. The CDR3 region is CASRKMRNEAFF. DNA of the CDR3: TGTGCCAGTAGAAAAATGCGGAATGAAGCTTTCTTT.

This chain joins TRBV6-5 and TRBJ1-2; 10 bases are shared with TRBD1. V lost 5 bases and J lost 3; bases outside the gene matches: 6. There are 15 residues in the CDR3. CDR1 MNHEY and CDR2 SVGAGI come from the germline V gene. CDR3 amino acids: CASSALTGGYYGYTF. The CDR3 nucleotides are TGTGCCAGCAGTGCCTTGACAGGGGGCTACTATGGCTACACCTTC.

This sequence joins TRBV6-5 and TRBJ1-2, with 7 bases identical to TRBD1. The V segment lost 5 bases and the J segment 6 bases; nucleotides outside the gene matches: 12. This CDR3 is built from 15 residues. The germline V gene has CDR1 MNHEY and CDR2 SVGAGI. Written as DNA, the CDR3 is TGTGCCAGCAGTCCTATTGACAGGGCCCGTGATGGCTACACCTTC. Translation: CASSPIDRARDGYTF.

The chain employs TRBV28 and TRBJ1-1; D not certain. CDR3 length equals 14 residues. V was trimmed by 7 bases and J by 7 bases, leaving 19 bases between them. Germline V lookup: CDR1 MDHEN, CDR2 SYDVKM. CDR3 coding DNA: TGTGCCAGCAATCCAGGAGGCTATAAAGTTGAAGCTTTCTTT. Translating it yields CASNPGGYKVEAFF.

The V and J genes are TRBV2 and TRBJ1-2; D not certain. V was cut by 3 bases and J by 5 bases, with 10 bases left in between. The CDR3 extends over 13 amino acids. Germline assignment: CDR1 SNHLY and CDR2 FYNNEI. CDR3 amino acids: CASSDVAGYGYTF. The CDR3 region has the DNA TGTGCCAGCAGTGACGTGGCGGGTTATGGCTACACCTTC.

This chain uses TRBV7-2 with TRBJ2-3; D possibly corresponds to TRBD1 (10 bases). Per germline, CDR1 SGHTA and CDR2 FQGNSA. CDR3 length: 17 amino acids. Trimming removed 5 bases from V and 6 bases from J, with 24 bases in between. This chain's CDR3 is CASSPRGAGGQGDTQYF. The CDR3 bases are TGTGCCAGCAGCCCCCGAGGAGCGGGGGGACAGGGGGATACGCAGTATTTT.

The J gene is TRBJ2-1, the V gene TRBV7-9; TRBD1 matches 11 bases. The trim removed 1 base at V and 3 bases at J, leaving 2 bases unmatched. The CDR3 covers 16 residues. The germline V gene has CDR1 SEHNR and CDR2 FQNEAQ (reference sequence). CDR3 DNA sequence: TGTGCCAGCAGCTTAGGGACAGGGGGCTACTACAATGAGCAGTTCTTC. Its translation is CASSLGTGGYYNEQFF. Using reference TRBV7-9 and TRBJ2-1 for the parts outside the CDR3, the full variable domain is DTGVSQNPRHKITKRGQNVTFRCDPISEHNRLYWYRQTLGQGPEFLTYFQNEAQLEKSRLLSDRFSAERPKGSFSTLEIQRTEQGDSAMYLCASSLGTGGYYNEQFFGPGTRLTVL.

The genes are TRBV9 and TRBJ2-7; 8 bases agree with TRBD2. The CDR3 has 14 residues. The V gene end was trimmed by 4 bases and the J gene end by 6 bases; junction bases not matched to a gene: 9. Germline loops: CDR1 SGDLS, CDR2 YYNGEE. The CDR3 spells CASSPPGGGGEQYF. DNA for the CDR3: TGTGCCAGCAGCCCTCCGGGGGGGGGTGGCGAGCAGTACTTC.

The rearrangement uses TRBV6-1 and TRBJ1-3; TRBD1 might be the D (5 bases). Trimming took off 6 bases at V and 3 bases at J, with 12 bases between the two ends. CDR1 is MNHNS and CDR2 is SASEGT in the germline V gene. The CDR3 runs 14 residues. CDR3 loop: CASRSGGNGNTIYF. The CDR3 bases are TGTGCCAGCAGGTCGGGGGGAAATGGAAACACCATATATTTT.

The rearrangement joins TRBV7-2 to TRBJ2-1, with TRBD2 matching 7 bases. V shed 5 bases and J 8 bases; nucleotides not matched to a gene: 9. The CDR3 is 14 amino acids. Germline assignment: CDR1 SGHTA and CDR2 FQGNSA. The CDR3 loop is CASSPRLAMDEQFF. DNA of the CDR3: TGTGCCAGCAGCCCCCGACTAGCTATGGATGAGCAGTTCTTC.

The chain links TRBV2 to TRBJ2-1; 7 positions agree with TRBD1. The ends lost 5 bases at V and 4 bases at J; junction bases unmatched: 8. The germline V gene has CDR1 SNHLY and CDR2 FYNNEI. This CDR3 has 15 amino acids. CDR3: CASSTGTVGYNEQFF. CDR3 nucleotide sequence: TGTGCCAGCAGTACCGGGACAGTGGGATACAATGAGCAGTTCTTC.

The CDR3 loop is CASRPRDFSYEQYF. The CDR3 coding sequence is TGTGCCAGCAGACCCCGCGACTTTTCCTACGAGCAGTACTTC. The chain couples TRBV7-6 to TRBJ2-7; D ambiguous. The V gene's germline CDR1 is SGHVS and CDR2 FNYEAQ. The CDR3 consists of 14 residues. V dropped 6 bases and J dropped 1 base, with 13 bases sitting between them.

V usage is TRBV30 and J usage is TRBJ1-6; D unclear. This CDR3 has 13 amino acids. Germline V gene lookup returns CDR1 GTSNPN and CDR2 SVGIG (reference sequence). The V gene lost 4 bases and the J gene lost 5 bases, with 9 bases spanning the gap. The CDR3 is CAWIGQNNSPLHF. In nucleotides, the CDR3 is TGTGCCTGGATTGGGCAAAATAATTCACCCCTCCACTTT.